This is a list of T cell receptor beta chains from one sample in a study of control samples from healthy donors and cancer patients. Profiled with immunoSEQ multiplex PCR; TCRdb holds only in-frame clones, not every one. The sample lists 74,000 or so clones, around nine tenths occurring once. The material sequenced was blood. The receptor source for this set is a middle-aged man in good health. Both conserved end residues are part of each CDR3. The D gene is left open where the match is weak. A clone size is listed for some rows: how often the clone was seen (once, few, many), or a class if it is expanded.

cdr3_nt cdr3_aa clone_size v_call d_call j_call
TGCGCCAGCAGCTTGGGGGGAACTAATGAAAAACTGTTTTTT CASSLGGTNEKLFF . TRBV5-1 . TRBJ1-4
TGCAGCGTTGCTAGGGGGGACTGGATGACCGGGGAGCTGTTTTTT CSVARGDWMTGELFF . TRBV29-1 . TRBJ2-2
TGTGCCAGTAGCTCACAGGAACCTGAAGCTTTCTTT CASSSQEPEAFF . TRBV19 . TRBJ1-1
TGCGCCAGCAGCCGCGGGCAGGAACAATGGAACACTGAAGCTTTCTTT CASSRGQEQWNTEAFF . TRBV4-1 . TRBJ1-1
TGTGCCAGCAGCCAAGGGACAGGGAACACCGGGGAGCTGTTTTTT CASSQGTGNTGELFF . TRBV3-1/TRBV3-2 TRBD1 TRBJ2-2
TGCGCCAGCAGCTCCGACAGCATGAACACTGAAGCTTTCTTT CASSSDSMNTEAFF once TRBV5-1 . TRBJ1-1
TGCGCCAGCAGAGCGGACAGAACGACGAACACTGAAGCTTTCTTT CASRADRTTNTEAFF . TRBV4-1 . TRBJ1-1
TGCGCCAGCAGTCCCGGAGAGGCTCCAACTAATGAAAAACTGTTTTTT CASSPGEAPTNEKLFF . TRBV5-1 . TRBJ1-4
TGCGCCAGCAGCTTGGGTCAGGGGACTGGAAACACCATATATTTT CASSLGQGTGNTIYF . TRBV5-1 . TRBJ1-3
TGTGCCTGGAATCCGGGAAATAGGGGGGAGCAGTACTTC CAWNPGNRGEQYF . TRBV30 . TRBJ2-7
TGTGCCAGCAGCTTAGGGACGTTCTCCTACGAGCAGTACTTC CASSLGTFSYEQYF . TRBV5-6 . TRBJ2-7
TGTGCCAGCAGCGGGGTAGCGAACACCGGGGAGCTGTTTTTT CASSGVANTGELFF . TRBV9 . TRBJ2-2
TGCAGTGCTAGTAGACAGGGGGGCTACGAGCAGTACTTC CSASRQGGYEQYF . TRBV20-1 TRBD1 TRBJ2-7
TGTGCCAGCAGCGTAGAAACGAGCACCGGGGAGCTGTTTTTT CASSVETSTGELFF . TRBV9 . TRBJ2-2
TGTGCCAGCAGCTGGAGGGGACAGGGGGCAACTAATGAAAAACTGTTTTTT CASSWRGQGATNEKLFF . TRBV5-6 TRBD1 TRBJ1-4